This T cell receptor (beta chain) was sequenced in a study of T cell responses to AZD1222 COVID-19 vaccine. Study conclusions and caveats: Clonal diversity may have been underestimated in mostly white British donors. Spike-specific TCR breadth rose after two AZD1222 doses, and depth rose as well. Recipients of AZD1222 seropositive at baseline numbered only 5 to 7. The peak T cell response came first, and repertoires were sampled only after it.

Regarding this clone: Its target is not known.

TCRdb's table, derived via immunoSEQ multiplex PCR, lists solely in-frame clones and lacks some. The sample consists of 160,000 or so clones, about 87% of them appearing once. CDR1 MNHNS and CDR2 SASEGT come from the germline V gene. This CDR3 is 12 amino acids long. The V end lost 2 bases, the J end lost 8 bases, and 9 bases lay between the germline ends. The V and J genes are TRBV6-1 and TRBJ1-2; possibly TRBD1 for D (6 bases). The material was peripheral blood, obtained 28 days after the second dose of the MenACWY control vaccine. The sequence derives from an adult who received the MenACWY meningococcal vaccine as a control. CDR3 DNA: TGTGCCAGCAGTGAACCAGGGGAAGGCTACACCTTC. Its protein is CASSEPGEGYTF.